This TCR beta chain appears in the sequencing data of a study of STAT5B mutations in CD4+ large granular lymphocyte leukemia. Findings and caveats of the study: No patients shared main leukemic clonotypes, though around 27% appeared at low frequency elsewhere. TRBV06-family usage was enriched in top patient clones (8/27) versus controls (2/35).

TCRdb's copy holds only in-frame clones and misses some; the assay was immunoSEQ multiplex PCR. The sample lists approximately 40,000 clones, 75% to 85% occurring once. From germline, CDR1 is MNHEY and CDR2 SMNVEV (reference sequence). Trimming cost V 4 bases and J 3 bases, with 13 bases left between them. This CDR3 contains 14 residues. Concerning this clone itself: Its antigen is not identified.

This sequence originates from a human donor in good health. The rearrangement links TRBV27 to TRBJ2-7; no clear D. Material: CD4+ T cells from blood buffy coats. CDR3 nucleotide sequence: TGTGCCAGCAGTTCAACACTCTCGGGCTACGAGCAGTACTTC. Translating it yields CASSSTLSGYEQYF.